Presented here are 14 T cell receptor beta chains from one specimen sequenced in a study of OX40 agonist ivuxolimab in advanced cancers. The method was immunoSEQ multiplex PCR; TCRdb's version includes in-frame clones alone and lacks a portion of them. Of 60,000 or so clones listed, roughly 84% are singletons. The material sequenced was CD4+ or CD8+ T cells sorted from blood, taken in a trial of the OX40 agonist ivuxolimab. The source is an adult with an advanced solid tumor such as melanoma, head and neck, liver or kidney cancer.

The chain has TRBV4-3 and TRBJ2-5, with D perhaps TRBD1 (6 bases). The ends were cut back, 0 bases at V and 6 bases at J, with 14 bases in the middle. In germline, CDR1 is LGHNA, CDR2 YSLEER. This CDR3 is 15 amino acids long. Here the CDR3 reads CASSQDGGRGKTQYF. DNA for the CDR3: TGCGCCAGCAGCCAAGATGGAGGCAGGGGAAAGACCCAGTACTTC.

A single count supports this clone. This chain uses TRBV28 with TRBJ2-3, with D hard to call. The germline gives CDR1 MDHEN, CDR2 SYDVKM. Trimming shortened V by 5 bases and J by 1 base, and 16 bases separated the two germline ends. The CDR3 spans 16 residues. The CDR3 DNA sequence: TGTGCCAGCAGTCCCCTAAGGGATGCGGGCACAGATACGCAGTATTTT. Residues: CASSPLRDAGTDTQYF.

The J gene is TRBJ2-7, the V gene TRBV4-1, with unresolved D. The ends were cut back, 1 base at V and 3 bases at J, with 10 bases in the middle. The CDR3 spans 14 residues. Germline V gene sequence: CDR1 MGHRA, CDR2 YSYEKL. CDR3 loop: CASSQGAGFYEQYF. The CDR3 DNA reads TGCGCCAGCAGCCAAGGGGCAGGCTTCTACGAGCAGTACTTC.

This clone was counted between two and nine times. The chain carries TRBV16 and TRBJ1-6; D is ambiguous. The CDR3 sequence is 15 residues long. CDR1 KGHSY and CDR2 FQNENV come from the germline V gene. V was pared by 0 bases and J by 7 bases, with 10 bases between. CDR3 in DNA: TGTGCCAGCAGCCAATCAAAAGGAAGGAATTCACCCCTCCACTTT. This encodes CASSQSKGRNSPLHF. The full variable domain, its missing parts supplied by reference TRBV16 and TRBJ1-6, is GEEVAQTPKHLVRGEGQKAKLYCAPIKGHSYVFWYQQVLKNEFKFLISFQNENVFDETGMPKERFSAKCLPNSPCSLEIQATKLEDSAVYFCASSQSKGRNSPLHFGNGTRLTVT.

The rearrangement joins TRBV6-5 to TRBJ2-7; D is ambiguous. The V end was cut by 6 bases, the J end by 4 bases, with 16 bases between. Germline lookup yields CDR1 MNHEY and CDR2 SVGAGI. This CDR3 comprises 14 residues. CDR3 nucleotides: TGTGCCAGCAGACCCCCGGGCCGTTTATACGAGCAGTACTTC. Its protein is CASRPPGRLYEQYF.

The chain links TRBV4-1 to TRBJ2-7; 7 bases map to TRBD2. This CDR3 has 15 amino acids. Trimming cost V 7 bases and J 7 bases; bases outside gene matches: 16. The germline gives CDR1 MGHRA, CDR2 YSYEKL. CDR3 in amino acids: CASKTGVGTMGEQYF. CDR3 nucleotides: TGCGCCAGCAAAACAGGCGTCGGGACTATGGGGGAGCAGTACTTC.

V gene TRBV6-5 combines with J gene TRBJ1-2, with 8 bases identical to TRBD1. Germline V lookup: CDR1 MNHEY, CDR2 SVGAGI. V shed 6 bases and J 3 bases; nucleotides not matched to a gene: 3. There are 13 residues in the CDR3. CDR3 sequence: CASRKTGDYGYTF. The DNA for the CDR3 is TGTGCCAGCAGGAAGACAGGGGACTATGGCTACACCTTC.

The chain uses TRBV11-2 and TRBJ2-5; tentatively, D is TRBD2 (5 bases). Trimming removed 5 bases from V and 1 base from J, with 8 bases in between. CDR3 length equals 13 residues. Germline lookup yields CDR1 SGHAT and CDR2 FQNNGV. CDR3 nucleotides: TGTGCCAGCAGCCGAGGGAGCCAAGAGACCCAGTACTTC. Encoded protein: CASSRGSQETQYF.

V usage is TRBV9 and J usage is TRBJ2-1; D is unresolved. CDR3 size: 13 residues. V was cut by 4 bases and J by 4 bases, with 9 bases left in between. Germline CDR1 is SGDLS and CDR2 is YYNGEE. CDR3 DNA sequence: TGTGCCAGCAGCACGACACGTTACAATGAGCAGTTCTTC. Translation gives CASSTTRYNEQFF.

This chain joins TRBV6-5 and TRBJ1-2; 7 bases agree with TRBD1. V trimming: 6 bases; J trimming: 8 bases; junction bases outside the gene matches: 9. Germline CDR1 and CDR2: MNHEY and SVGAGI. The CDR3 length is 13 residues. CDR3: CASRPPTGNGYTF. CDR3 DNA: TGTGCCAGCAGACCGCCGACAGGGAACGGCTACACCTTC.

This rearrangement joins TRBV21-1 to TRBJ2-4; the table's D gene call, TRBD1, was not cross checked with the DNA. TRBV21-1 is shown as a pseudogene. This CDR3 spans 12 amino acids. The CDR3 here is CAVGAGQNIQYF. Written as DNA, the CDR3 is TGTGCCGTGGGGGCAGGGCAAAACATTCAGTACTTC.

V and J are TRBV29-1 and TRBJ2-1; 12 bases align to TRBD2. The CDR3 length is 16 residues. Trimming removed 6 bases from V and 3 bases from J; junction bases left unmatched: 9. CDR1 and CDR2 (germline): SQVTM, ANQGSEA. The CDR3 sequence: CSVETSGRGVYNEQFF. As DNA, the CDR3 is TGCAGCGTCGAGACTAGCGGGAGAGGGGTCTACAATGAGCAGTTCTTC.

The V call is TRBV15, the J call TRBJ2-3; a possible D gene is TRBD2 (5 bases). Germline CDR1 LNHNV, CDR2 YYDKDF (reference sequence). The CDR3 runs 15 residues. V lost 1 base and J lost 0, with 8 bases in between. This chain's CDR3 is CATSRVGSSTDTQYF. The CDR3, as DNA: TGTGCCACCAGCAGAGTAGGGAGTAGCACAGATACGCAGTATTTT.

The V gene is TRBV28, the J gene TRBJ2-3, with D unresolved. This CDR3 has 13 amino acids. V was clipped by 5 bases and J by 0 bases, with 6 bases between them. CDR1 MDHEN and CDR2 SYDVKM come from the germline V gene. This chain's CDR3 is CASSTPSTDTQYF. For the CDR3, the DNA is TGTGCCAGCAGTACCCCTAGCACAGATACGCAGTATTTT.